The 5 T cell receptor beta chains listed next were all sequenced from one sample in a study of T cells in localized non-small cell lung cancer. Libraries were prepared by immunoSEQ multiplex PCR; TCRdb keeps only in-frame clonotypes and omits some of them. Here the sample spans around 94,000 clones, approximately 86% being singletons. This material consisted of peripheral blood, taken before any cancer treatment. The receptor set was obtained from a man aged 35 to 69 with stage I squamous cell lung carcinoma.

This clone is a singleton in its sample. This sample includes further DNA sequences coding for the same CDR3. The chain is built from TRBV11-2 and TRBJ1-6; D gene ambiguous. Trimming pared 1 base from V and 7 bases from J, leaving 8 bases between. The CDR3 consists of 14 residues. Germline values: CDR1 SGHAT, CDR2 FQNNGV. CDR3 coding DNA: TGTGCCAGCAGCTTAGTTCTGGGAAATTCACCCCTCCACTTT. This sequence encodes CASSLVLGNSPLHF.

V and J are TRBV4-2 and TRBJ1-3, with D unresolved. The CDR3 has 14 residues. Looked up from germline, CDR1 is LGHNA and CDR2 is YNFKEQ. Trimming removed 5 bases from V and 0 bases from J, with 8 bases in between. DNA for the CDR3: TGTGCCAGCAGCGACTCCTCCTCTGGAAACACCATATATTTT. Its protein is CASSDSSSGNTIYF.

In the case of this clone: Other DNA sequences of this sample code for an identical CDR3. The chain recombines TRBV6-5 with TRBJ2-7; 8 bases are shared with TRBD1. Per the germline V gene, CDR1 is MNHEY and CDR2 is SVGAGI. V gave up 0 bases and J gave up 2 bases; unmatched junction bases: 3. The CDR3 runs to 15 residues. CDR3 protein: CASSYSQGAPYEQYF. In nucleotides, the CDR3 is TGTGCCAGCAGTTACTCCCAGGGGGCGCCCTACGAGCAGTACTTC.

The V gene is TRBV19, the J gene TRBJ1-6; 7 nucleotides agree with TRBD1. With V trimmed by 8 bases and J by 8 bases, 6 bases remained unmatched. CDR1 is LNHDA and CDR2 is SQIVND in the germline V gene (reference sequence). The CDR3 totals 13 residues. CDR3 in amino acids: CASGGQRDSPLHF. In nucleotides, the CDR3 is TGTGCCAGTGGGGGACAGCGGGATTCACCCCTCCACTTT.

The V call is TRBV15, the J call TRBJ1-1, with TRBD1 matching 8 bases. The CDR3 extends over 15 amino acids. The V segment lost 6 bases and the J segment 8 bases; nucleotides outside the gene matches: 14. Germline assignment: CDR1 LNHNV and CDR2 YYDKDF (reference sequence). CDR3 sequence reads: CATRNPFRGRSEAFF. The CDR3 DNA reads TGTGCCACCAGGAACCCCTTCAGGGGGCGCTCGGAAGCTTTCTTT.